This TCR beta chain was recovered during a study of T cell repertoires in cytomegalovirus infection. Overall study: The study used recently identified HLA-C-restricted and well-studied HLA-B-restricted CMV epitopes. Public TCR beta signature analysis indicated the presence of both CMV infection and matching HLA type. Broader study findings: Dominating the ex vivo response were TCR beta clonotypes that were CMV-specific and HLA-C-restricted.

A note on this clonotype: Its target is not known.

This CDR3 spans 20 amino acids. Germline CDR1 ENHRY, CDR2 SYGVKD. The V and J ends lost 8 bases and 3 bases, in that order; junction bases with no gene match: 23. Each CDR3 protein is one row after TCRdb ran MiXCR on the reads. The sample has 900,000 to 950,000 distinct CDR3 sequences; 25% to 40% are singletons. The chain employs TRBV10-3 and TRBJ1-2; 11 bases line up with TRBD1. This TCR was sampled from a human donor in good health (CMV status not recorded). Some clones in this sample may be carry-over from other donors' samples. Sequences were derived from cultured CD8+ T cells from PBMCs, sampled from culture after CMV antigen stimulation. The CDR3 coding sequence is TGTGCCATCGGAAAGAATAAACCGGGACAGGGGGGGCTTCTGTACTATGGCTACACCTTC. The encoded protein is CAIGKNKPGQGGLLYYGYTF.